Below are 30 T cell receptor beta chains sequenced from a single sample in a study of regulatory T cells in long-lasting Graves disease. Time point described: newly diagnosed GD, antithyroid drugs for less than 3 months. Construction of the TCR library relied on RNA isolated from PBMCs. Library construction for TCR beta used iRepertoire HTBI primers and Arm-PCR of CDR3 regions. TCRdb re-called the multiplex PCR reads with MiXCR, one entry per CDR3 protein. The sample holds fewer than 650,000 distinct CDR3 sequences, about 15% seen once. These data were also reused for a study on T cells in Graves' hyperthyroidism and ophthalmopathy.

The input for sequencing was peripheral blood mononuclear cells (PBMCs), taken at new diagnosis, from a patient treated with antithyroid drugs. The receptor set was obtained from a young man with Graves disease.

V gene TRBV19 combines with J gene TRBJ1-5; D possibly corresponds to TRBD1 (6 bases). Trimming took off 9 bases at V and 6 bases at J, with 15 bases between the two ends. Germline CDR1 and CDR2: LNHDA and SQIVND (reference sequence). This CDR3 contains 13 residues. This chain's CDR3 is CASADRLSQPQHF. In nucleotides, the CDR3 is TGTGCCAGCGCAGACAGGTTAAGTCAGCCCCAGCATTTT.

This clonotype was observed many times. The chain uses TRBV20-1 and TRBJ2-5; D call uncertain. CDR1 is DFQATT and CDR2 is SNEGSKA in the germline V gene (reference sequence). The CDR3 covers 15 residues. V lost 4 bases and J lost 2, with 17 bases in between. As DNA, the CDR3 is TGCAGTGCTATTCTGCCGGCGAGCGTTCAAGAGACCCAGTACTTC. This translates into CSAILPASVQETQYF.

This clonotype has only one observation. A much more abundant neighbour one base away suggests this may be a read error. The V and J genes are TRBV7-9 and TRBJ2-1; TRBD2 agrees at 7 bases. The better agreement between TRBJ2-7 and the DNA end casts doubt on the J call. CDR1 is SEHNR and CDR2 is FQNEAQ in the germline V gene (reference sequence). This CDR3 has 13 residues. The CDR3 sequence: CASSPTSRDEQYF. Written as DNA, the CDR3 is TGTGCCAGCAGCCCGACTAGCCGCGATGAGCAGTACTTC.

This clonotype has only a few counts. V usage is TRBV12-3 or TRBV12-4 and J usage is TRBJ1-4; D is uncertain. The CDR3 runs 12 residues. Deletions cut 5 bases from V and 13 bases from J, with 14 bases between. CDR3 sequence reads: CASSETSLGLFF. DNA for the CDR3: TGTGCCAGCAGTGAAACGAGTTTAGGACTGTTTTTT.

This clonotype was observed a few times. The J gene is TRBJ2-1, the V gene TRBV5-6; tentatively, D is TRBD1 or TRBD2 (5 bases each). Germline V lookup: CDR1 SGHDT, CDR2 YYEEEE. CDR3 length: 16 amino acids. Trimming cost V 5 bases and J 2 bases, with 17 bases left between them. The CDR3 sequence is CASSWDAAVTYNEQFF. DNA of the CDR3: TGTGCCAGCAGTTGGGACGCGGCAGTCACCTACAATGAGCAGTTCTTC.

This clonotype appeared many times. The chain employs TRBV12-3 or TRBV12-4 and TRBJ2-7; TRBD2 matches at 11 bases. The V segment lost 8 bases and the J segment 0 bases; nucleotides outside the gene matches: 9. The CDR3 contains 16 residues. CDR3 nucleotides: TGTGCCAGCGCGGGACTAGCGGAAACTAGCTCCTACGAGCAGTACTTC. It translates to CASAGLAETSSYEQYF.

V gene TRBV19 combines with J gene TRBJ2-2; TRBD2 aligns across 11 bases. The CDR3 totals 22 residues. The V gene's germline CDR1 is LNHDA and CDR2 SQIVND (reference sequence). After removal of 7 bases from V and 4 bases from J, the junction contained 26 bases not matched to a gene. For the CDR3, the DNA is TGTGCCAGTATTCCCAATCCGGACAGAGAGATAAGACTAGCGGGACGCACCGGGGAGCTGTTTTTT. It yields the protein CASIPNPDREIRLAGRTGELFF.

This clonotype was counted at least ten times. This chain joins TRBV7-9 and TRBJ2-3; D tentatively reads TRBD1 or TRBD2 (5 bases each). The V gene lost 4 bases and the J gene lost 4 bases, with 15 bases spanning the gap. CDR1 is SEHNR, CDR2 FQNEAQ, per germline (reference sequence). The CDR3 extends over 15 amino acids. The CDR3 loop reads CASSSPSGAADTQYF. The CDR3, as DNA: TGTGCCAGCAGCTCCCCGTCCGGGGCGGCAGATACGCAGTATTTT.

This clonotype was seen only a few times. This sequence joins TRBV24-1 and TRBJ2-1, with 13 bases matching TRBD2. The CDR3 contains 16 residues. Germline V gene lookup returns CDR1 KGHDR and CDR2 SFDVKD. With V trimmed by 4 bases and J by 8 bases, 7 bases remained unmatched. The CDR3, as DNA: TGTGCCACCAGTGAGACTAGCGGGAGGAGTCACGATGAGCAGTTCTTC. Residues: CATSETSGRSHDEQFF.

This chain links TRBV5-1 with TRBJ2-2; D remains unclear. V was pared by 5 bases and J by 5 bases, with 13 bases between. CDR3 size: 14 residues. Looked up from germline, CDR1 is SGHRS and CDR2 is YFSETQ. The CDR3 here is CASSLTPRTGELFF. CDR3 coding DNA: TGCGCCAGCAGTCTCACCCCCAGGACCGGGGAGCTGTTTTTT.

In its sample, this clonotype was seen once. The chain carries TRBV5-1 and TRBJ1-2; possible D gene TRBD1, 5 bases. V lost 0 bases to trimming and J lost 0 bases, with 9 bases between them. This CDR3 is built from 15 residues. Germline CDR1 SGHRS, CDR2 YFSETQ. DNA of the CDR3: TGCGCCAGCAGCTTGGAGGGGCAAGCTAACTATGGCTACACCTTC. Translated: CASSLEGQANYGYTF.

This chain joins TRBV6-1 and TRBJ1-5; TRBD1 matches at 7 bases. The CDR3 has 13 amino acids. Trimming removed 11 bases from V and 6 bases from J; junction bases left unmatched: 10. Per germline, CDR1 MNHNS and CDR2 SASEGT. CDR3 sequence: CASNQGEGQPQHF. The CDR3 coding sequence is TGTGCCTCCAACCAGGGGGAGGGTCAGCCCCAGCATTTT.

The chain carries TRBV6-5 and TRBJ2-7; D is ambiguous. The CDR3 extends over 14 amino acids. Trimming shortened V by 0 bases and J by 3 bases, and 9 bases separated the two germline ends. CDR1 is MNHEY and CDR2 is SVGAGI in the germline V gene. The CDR3 protein is CASSYSTDGYEQYF. DNA of the CDR3: TGTGCCAGCAGTTACTCCACGGACGGCTACGAGCAGTACTTC.

This clonotype was recorded many times. The rearrangement joins TRBV5-1 to TRBJ1-1, with D possibly TRBD1 on 5 matching bases. Trimming pared 0 bases from V and 6 bases from J, leaving 18 bases between. The V gene's germline CDR1 is SGHRS and CDR2 YFSETQ. The CDR3 has 16 residues. CDR3 in amino acids: CASSLGGEASHSEAFF. CDR3 sequence (DNA): TGCGCCAGCAGCTTGGGGGGCGAGGCCTCCCATTCTGAAGCTTTCTTT.

Notes on this clonotype: A much larger clone lies a single base off, so this may be a read error. This chain links TRBV27 with TRBJ2-4; D is undetermined. Germline CDR1 and CDR2: MNHEY and SMNVEV (reference sequence). The CDR3 is 12 residues long. The CDR3 loop reads CASGVAKNIQCF. The CDR3 nucleotides are TGTGCCAGCGGGGTAGCCAAAAACATTCAGTGCTTC.

In this sample, this clonotype turned up many times. The genes are TRBV28 and TRBJ1-2, with 7 bases identical to TRBD1. The germline V gene encodes CDR1 MDHEN and CDR2 SYDVKM. The CDR3 consists of 18 residues. The ends lost 2 bases at V and 1 base at J; junction bases unmatched: 13. CDR3 DNA sequence: TGTGCCAGCAGTTTACTAGGACAGGAGACACTACTTAACTATGGCTACACCTTC. This sequence encodes CASSLLGQETLLNYGYTF.

This chain connects TRBV3-1 to TRBJ1-4; D gene uncertain. The germline gives CDR1 LGHDT, CDR2 YNNKEL (reference sequence). CDR3 size: 11 residues. V lost 2 bases to trimming and J lost 8 bases, with 3 bases between them. The CDR3, as DNA: TGTGCCAGCAGCCAAAAGGAAAAACTGTTTTTT. Translating it yields CASSQKEKLFF.

This clonotype was seen only once. The final CDR3 position lacks the conserved phenylalanine or tryptophan, pointing to a likely read error. The chain joins TRBV20-1 to TRBJ2-1; D is undetermined. The germline V gene has CDR1 DFQATT and CDR2 SNEGSKA (reference sequence). Trimming left V 6 bases short and J 2 bases short, with 5 bases between. The CDR3 consists of 11 residues. CDR3 bases: TGCAGTGCCTCACCCTACAATGAGCAGTTCTGC. It codes for CSASPYNEQFC.

The table lists this clonotype with many counts. The V call is TRBV29-1, the J call TRBJ2-1; no definite D call. The CDR3 spans 15 residues. V lost 6 bases and J 0 bases, leaving 15 bases between the germline ends. CDR1 and CDR2 (germline): SQVTM, ANQGSEA. CDR3 sequence reads: CSVTQDDPSYNEQFF. For the CDR3, the DNA is TGCAGCGTGACCCAGGACGATCCCTCCTACAATGAGCAGTTCTTC.

This clonotype was counted ten times or more. The chain links TRBV20-1 to TRBJ1-5, with TRBD1 matching 10 bases. Germline CDR1 and CDR2: DFQATT and SNEGSKA (reference sequence). CDR3 size: 16 residues. V shed 3 bases and J 1 base; nucleotides not matched to a gene: 6. The CDR3 DNA sequence: TGCAGTGCTAGGGGACAGGGGATCGGAAGCAATCAGCCCCAGCATTTT. Translation: CSARGQGIGSNQPQHF.

In this sample, this clonotype turned up a few times. The chain uses TRBV6-2 or TRBV6-3 and TRBJ2-1; possible D gene TRBD2, 6 bases. Germline-derived CDR1 and CDR2 are MNHEY and SVGEGT. The CDR3 extends over 12 amino acids. Deletions cut 2 bases from V and 9 bases from J, with 8 bases between. CDR3 nucleotide sequence: TGTGCCAGCAGTTACGCGGGAATTGAGCAGTTCTTC. Translated, it gives CASSYAGIEQFF.

This clonotype showed up many times. The gene calls are TRBV11-2 and TRBJ1-1, with D uncertain. V gave up 6 bases and J gave up 1 base, with 9 bases separating them. CDR1 SGHAT and CDR2 FQNNGV come from the germline V gene. This CDR3 contains 13 residues. CDR3 loop: CASRVGENTEAFF. DNA of the CDR3: TGTGCCAGCAGAGTTGGGGAGAACACTGAAGCTTTCTTT.

In regard to this clonotype: A much larger clone sits a single nucleotide away, making a read error possible. The J gene is TRBJ1-1, the V gene TRBV11-2; a weak D match, TRBD1 (6 bases). Germline CDR1 SGHAT, CDR2 FQNNGV. CDR3 length: 19 amino acids. With 6 bases removed from V and 1 base from J, the gap between germline ends came to 27 bases. The CDR3 spells CASSSIRAMKRGGNTEAFF. Written as DNA, the CDR3 is TGTGCCAGCAGTTCGATCCGAGCGATGAAGCGAGGGGGGAACACTGAAGCTTTCTTT.

This clonotype was counted many times. This chain connects TRBV2 to TRBJ1-5, with 9 bases matching TRBD1. This CDR3 is built from 15 residues. Germline lookup yields CDR1 SNHLY and CDR2 FYNNEI. Losses at the gene ends were 4 bases for V and 2 bases for J; bases not matched to a gene: 3. The chain's CDR3 is CASSGDRVGNQPQHF. The CDR3, as DNA: TGTGCCAGCAGTGGGGACAGGGTCGGCAATCAGCCCCAGCATTTT.

This clonotype came up many times. The gene calls are TRBV25-1 and TRBJ2-7; 14 positions agree with TRBD2. The CDR3 is made up of 15 amino acids. J was trimmed by 2 bases and V by 7 bases; bases with no gene match: 4. Germline V gene data show CDR1 as MGHDK and CDR2 as SYGVNS. The CDR3 is CASTKGLAGAYEQYF. CDR3 sequence (DNA): TGTGCCAGCACCAAGGGACTAGCGGGAGCCTACGAGCAGTACTTC.

The table lists this clonotype with a few counts. V is TRBV5-1 and J is TRBJ1-1; no clear D. The V end was cut by 5 bases, the J end by 4 bases, with 12 bases between. Germline V gene data show CDR1 as SGHRS and CDR2 as YFSETQ. The CDR3 is 13 residues long. The CDR3 loop reads CASRFTESTEAFF. The DNA of the CDR3 is TGCGCCAGCAGGTTCACAGAGAGCACTGAAGCTTTCTTT.

This clonotype was recorded a few times. CDR3: CASGETVHNEKLFF. CDR3 bases: TGTGCCAGTGGGGAGACGGTTCATAATGAAAAACTGTTTTTT. This chain connects TRBV7-9 to TRBJ1-4; D gene unclear. The length of the CDR3 is 14 residues. Germline assignment: CDR1 SEHNR and CDR2 FQNEAQ (reference sequence). Trimming shortened V by 9 bases and J by 4 bases, and 15 bases separated the two germline ends. Based on the CDR3 plus reference TRBV7-9 and TRBJ1-4, the full variable domain is DTGVSQNPRHKITKRGQNVTFRCDPISEHNRLYWYRQTLGQGPEFLTYFQNEAQLEKSRLLSDRFSAERPKGSFSTLEIQRTEQGDSAMYLCASGETVHNEKLFFGSGTQLSVL.

This clonotype appeared many times. The chain uses TRBV20-1 and TRBJ2-1; TRBD2 agrees at 15 bases. Germline V CDR1 and CDR2: DFQATT, SNEGSKA (reference sequence). This CDR3 has 15 amino acids. V was pared by 6 bases and J by 8 bases, with 8 bases of the junction left unmatched. The DNA for the CDR3 is TGCAGTGCCAGGACTAGCGGGAGGGCTATCTATGAGCAGTTCTTC. Amino acid sequence: CSARTSGRAIYEQFF.

Here the CDR3 reads CASSPGWGTSSGNTIYF. As DNA, the CDR3 is TGTGCCAGCAGCCCCGGATGGGGGACCAGCTCTGGAAACACCATATATTTT. This rearrangement joins TRBV5-6 to TRBJ1-3; D possibly corresponds to TRBD1 (5 bases). Germline lookup yields CDR1 SGHDT and CDR2 YYEEEE. The CDR3 length is 17 residues. V lost 4 bases, J lost 0 bases, and 17 bases lay in between.

This clonotype came up a few times. V is TRBV5-1 and J is TRBJ2-1, with 9 bases that match TRBD2. CDR3 size: 16 residues. V lost 2 bases and J lost 3; bases outside the gene matches: 6. Germline V gives CDR1 SGHRS, CDR2 YFSETQ. The CDR3 DNA is TGCGCCAGCAGCTTTAAGGCGGGAGGGCACTACAATGAGCAGTTCTTC. Translation: CASSFKAGGHYNEQFF.